The 28 T cell receptor beta chains listed next were all sequenced from one sample in a study of T cells in Graves' hyperthyroidism and ophthalmopathy. RNA transcripts yielded amplified TCR beta CDR3 regions. During a first-round RT-PCR of the TCR CDR3, the HTBI primer set was used. In TCRdb, the multiplex PCR reads were re-called with MiXCR into one record per CDR3 protein. The table shows approximately 490,000 distinct CDR3 sequences, with roughly 23% occurring only once. Sequenced material: blood. The receptors derive from an older woman with Graves' ophthalmopathy.

A few counts support this clonotype. This CDR3 reads CASGLPGNTDTQYF. The DNA of the CDR3 is TGTGCTAGTGGTTTGCCAGGGAACACAGATACGCAGTATTTT. The rearrangement uses TRBV12-5 and TRBJ2-3, with D perhaps TRBD1 (5 bases). The germline V and J ends were trimmed by 2 bases and 2 bases, with 8 bases remaining between them. The germline V gene encodes CDR1 LGHNT and CDR2 FRNRAP. CDR3 length: 14 amino acids.

The V call is TRBV20-1, the J call TRBJ2-3; 10 bases align to TRBD2. With V trimmed by 1 base and J by 7 bases, 11 bases remained unmatched. This CDR3 has 16 residues. Germline CDR1 is DFQATT and CDR2 is SNEGSKA (reference sequence). The DNA for the CDR3 is TGCAGTGCTAGAGGAACTAGCGGGAAGGGACGAAATACGCAGTATTTT. The encoded protein is CSARGTSGKGRNTQYF.

A few counts support this clonotype. The chain carries TRBV6-1 and TRBJ2-7, with D perhaps matching TRBD2 (6 bases). With 7 bases removed from V and 2 bases from J, the gap between germline ends came to 12 bases. The CDR3 spans 13 residues. Germline values: CDR1 MNHNS, CDR2 SASEGT. DNA for the CDR3: TGTGCCAGCACCGGGACTGGAGCCTACGAGCAGTACTTC. It is translated as CASTGTGAYEQYF.

This chain uses TRBV7-2 with TRBJ2-7, with TRBD2 identical over 11 bases. Per germline, CDR1 SGHTA and CDR2 FQGNSA. With V trimmed by 5 bases and J by 6 bases, 6 bases remained unmatched. The CDR3 is 14 residues long. The CDR3 DNA is TGTGCCAGCAGCCCGGCTAGCGGGAGGCCCGAGCAGTACTTC. This encodes CASSPASGRPEQYF.

The chain combines TRBV2 with TRBJ2-1, with 7 bases fitting TRBD1. V shed 7 bases, J shed 2 bases, and the junction held 14 bases outside the gene matches. Germline values: CDR1 SNHLY, CDR2 FYNNEI. This CDR3 is 17 amino acids long. CDR3 protein: CASIRDSPAAAYNEQFF. CDR3 DNA sequence: TGTGCCAGCATTAGGGACAGCCCTGCGGCGGCCTACAATGAGCAGTTCTTC.

The CDR3 reads CASSVRTGRLGANVLTF. The DNA for the CDR3 is TGTGCCAGCAGCGTCCGGACAGGGCGCTTGGGGGCCAACGTCCTGACTTTC. The chain joins TRBV9 to TRBJ2-6, with 8 bases aligning to TRBD1. The CDR3 is made up of 17 amino acids. The ends lost 2 bases at V and 4 bases at J; junction bases unmatched: 8. Germline assignment: CDR1 SGDLS and CDR2 YYNGEE.

The chain carries TRBV10-2 and TRBJ2-3; D call uncertain. The CDR3 spans 16 residues. Trimming pared 2 bases from V and 2 bases from J, leaving 14 bases between. Germline CDR1 reads WSHSY; CDR2 reads SAAADI. The CDR3 sequence is CASSERRLASTDTQYF. The CDR3 nucleotides are TGCGCCAGCAGTGAGAGGAGACTCGCTTCCACAGATACGCAGTATTTT.

In its sample, this clonotype was seen many times. The chain joins TRBV28 to TRBJ1-5, with D perhaps matching TRBD1 (6 bases). Trimming cost V 6 bases and J 6 bases, with 18 bases left between them. Looked up from germline, CDR1 is MDHEN and CDR2 is SYDVKM. The CDR3 is 15 amino acids. The CDR3 loop reads CASREQGSRGQPQHF. CDR3 DNA: TGTGCCAGCAGGGAACAGGGTTCGAGAGGTCAGCCCCAGCATTTT.

This clonotype was picked up many times. The rearrangement joins TRBV2 to TRBJ1-5; TRBD1 matches 10 bases. CDR3 length: 15 residues. CDR1 and CDR2 from the germline V gene are SNHLY and FYNNEI. V was pared by 6 bases and J by 7 bases, with 9 bases of the junction left unmatched. Here the CDR3 DNA reads TGTGCCAGCAGCAGGGACAGGGGCCTCAAGCAGCCCCAGCATTTT. This codes for CASSRDRGLKQPQHF.

The J gene is TRBJ1-2, the V gene TRBV29-1; no clear D. V lost 2 bases to trimming and J lost 3 bases, with 13 bases between them. This CDR3 is built from 14 residues. Per the germline V gene, CDR1 is SQVTM and CDR2 is ANQGSEA. CDR3 residues: CSVESSGRDYGYTF. CDR3 sequence (DNA): TGCAGCGTTGAATCTTCGGGGAGGGACTATGGCTACACCTTC.

The chain links TRBV29-1 to TRBJ2-7; tentatively, D is TRBD1 or TRBD2 (6 bases each). CDR1 and CDR2 from the germline V gene are SQVTM and ANQGSEA. V was pared by 4 bases and J by 3 bases, with 19 bases between. The CDR3 is 15 amino acids. CDR3 residues: CSVGGAGPPNYEQYF. In nucleotides, the CDR3 is TGCAGCGTTGGGGGGGCGGGGCCCCCCAACTACGAGCAGTACTTC.

Many counts were recorded for this clonotype. This chain connects TRBV7-9 to TRBJ2-1, with 7 nucleotides matching TRBD2. Germline assignment: CDR1 SEHNR and CDR2 FQNEAQ (reference sequence). CDR3 size: 16 residues. The trim removed 5 bases at V and 0 bases at J, leaving 7 bases unmatched. The CDR3 region is CASSPPGGSSYNEQFF. As DNA, the CDR3 is TGTGCCAGCAGCCCGCCGGGGGGAAGCTCCTACAATGAGCAGTTCTTC.

The sample holds a few counts of this clonotype. The chain combines TRBV10-3 with TRBJ2-2, with D perhaps matching TRBD1 or TRBD2 (6 bases each). Germline CDR1 is ENHRY and CDR2 is SYGVKD. The CDR3 runs 13 residues. Trimming removed 8 bases at V and 0 bases at J, with 7 bases between. CDR3 sequence reads: CAIRGPNTGELFF. The DNA of the CDR3 is TGTGCCATCCGGGGGCCGAACACCGGGGAGCTGTTTTTT.

This clonotype showed up many times. The chain couples TRBV5-1 to TRBJ2-7; 11 positions agree with TRBD2. The junction had 4 bases not matched to a gene; V was cut back by 2 bases and J by 0 bases. The germline V gene has CDR1 SGHRS and CDR2 YFSETQ. The length of the CDR3 is 16 residues. The CDR3 nucleotides are TGCGCCAGCAGCTTAGGACTAGCGGGCTCCTCCTACGAGCAGTACTTC. It translates to CASSLGLAGSSYEQYF.

This clonotype was detected only a few times. The V call is TRBV5-5, the J call TRBJ2-2, with 8 bases aligning to TRBD1. The CDR3 loop spans 16 amino acids. Unmatched junction bases numbered 5, after V lost 3 bases and J lost 1 base. Germline CDR1 reads SGHKS; CDR2 reads YYEKEE (reference sequence). CDR3 amino acids: CASSYGQGRNTGELFF. CDR3 nucleotide sequence: TGTGCCAGCAGCTACGGACAGGGACGGAACACCGGGGAGCTGTTTTTT.

This clonotype was picked up a small number of times. The V and J genes are TRBV12-3 or TRBV12-4 and TRBJ2-3; possibly TRBD2 for D (6 bases). V was shortened by 3 bases and J by 0 bases, with 13 bases between the two germline ends. The CDR3 is made up of 16 amino acids. The chain's CDR3 is CASSFGGLHSTDTQYF. In DNA, the CDR3 is TGTGCCAGCAGTTTCGGGGGACTGCATAGCACAGATACGCAGTATTTT.

The V call is TRBV10-3, the J call TRBJ2-1, with 11 bases fitting TRBD2. After removal of 3 bases from V and 9 bases from J, the junction contained 7 bases not matched to a gene. CDR1 and CDR2 from the germline V gene are ENHRY and SYGVKD. This CDR3 is 15 amino acids long. CDR3 sequence: CAISDLAGGPVEQFF. The CDR3 DNA reads TGTGCCATCAGTGACTTAGCGGGAGGGCCGGTTGAGCAGTTCTTC.

This clonotype occurred many times. The rearrangement uses TRBV12-5 and TRBJ1-1; D unresolved. The V end was cut by 2 bases, the J end by 4 bases, with 11 bases between. From germline, CDR1 is LGHNT and CDR2 FRNRAP. CDR3 size: 14 residues. CDR3 nucleotide sequence: TGTGCTAGTGGTTTGCTAGGTGAGGGCACTGAAGCTTTCTTT. The encoded protein is CASGLLGEGTEAFF. Full variable domain (outside the CDR3, taken from reference TRBV12-5 and TRBJ1-1): DARVTQTPRHKVTEMGQEVTMRCQPILGHNTVFWYRQTMMQGLELLAYFRNRAPLDDSGMPKDRFSAEMPDATLATLKIQPSEPRDSAVYFCASGLLGEGTEAFFGQGTRLTVV.

The chain uses TRBV20-1 and TRBJ2-5, with 8 nucleotides matching TRBD2. The CDR3 has 12 residues. With 6 bases clipped from V and 5 bases from J, the junction kept 5 bases outside the gene matches. The germline gives CDR1 DFQATT, CDR2 SNEGSKA (reference sequence). The CDR3, as DNA: TGCAGTGCCCGGACTAGCATGGAGACCCAGTACTTC. It yields the protein CSARTSMETQYF.

As regards this clonotype: A clone one base away is much larger, so this may be a read error. The chain joins TRBV20-1 to TRBJ2-3; tentatively, D is TRBD1 or TRBD2 (6 bases each). CDR1 is DFQATT, CDR2 SNEGSKA, per germline (reference sequence). This CDR3 contains 15 residues. The CDR3 region has the DNA TGCGGTGCTAGAGGGGGGTCCGGCCCCACAGATACGCAGTATTTT. This codes for CGARGGSGPTDTQYF.

This chain joins TRBV4-2 and TRBJ1-6; the match to TRBD1 covers 7 bases. The CDR3 is made up of 14 amino acids. Germline values: CDR1 LGHNA, CDR2 YNFKEQ. With V trimmed by 5 bases and J by 7 bases, 5 bases remained unmatched. CDR3 in amino acids: CASSFSRGNSPLHF. The DNA for the CDR3 is TGTGCCAGCAGCTTTAGCAGGGGGAATTCACCCCTCCACTTT.

This clonotype turned up a few times. The rearrangement uses TRBV7-6 and TRBJ2-5; TRBD2 agrees at 9 bases. This CDR3 is built from 13 residues. Trimming removed 8 bases from V and 5 bases from J; junction bases left unmatched: 6. Looked up from germline, CDR1 is SGHVS and CDR2 is FNYEAQ. Here the CDR3 reads CASQGLAGETQYF. CDR3 coding DNA: TGTGCCAGCCAGGGACTAGCCGGCGAGACCCAGTACTTC.

V gene TRBV19 combines with J gene TRBJ1-5, with D perhaps TRBD1 (6 bases). The CDR3 covers 16 residues. Germline CDR1 LNHDA, CDR2 SQIVND (reference sequence). V was pared by 1 base and J by 2 bases, with 12 bases between. The CDR3 loop is CASSIGAGVGNQPQHF. CDR3 DNA: TGTGCCAGTAGTATAGGGGCAGGGGTGGGCAATCAGCCCCAGCATTTT.

This clonotype was detected ten times or more. The V gene is TRBV24-1, the J gene TRBJ2-3, with TRBD2 matching 8 bases. The J segment lost 6 bases and the V segment lost 0 bases, leaving 10 bases of the junction unmatched. Germline CDR1 and CDR2: KGHDR and SFDVKD. The CDR3 totals 17 residues. CDR3 DNA sequence: TGTGCCACCAGTGATTTGCAAACGGGAGGGCCGAGGGATACGCAGTATTTT. Its translation is CATSDLQTGGPRDTQYF.

CDR3 region: CASSPRDSTEAFF. The CDR3 coding sequence is TGTGCCAGCAGCCCACGGGACAGCACTGAAGCTTTCTTT. The V gene is TRBV11-1, the J gene TRBJ1-1; TRBD1 aligns across 7 bases. The germline gives CDR1 SGHAT, CDR2 FQDESV (reference sequence). The junction had 4 bases not matched to a gene; V was cut back by 5 bases and J by 4 bases. The CDR3 length is 13 residues.

This clonotype showed up just a few times. This chain connects TRBV6-2 or TRBV6-3 to TRBJ1-6; 11 bases line up with TRBD1. The ends lost 2 bases at V and 11 bases at J; junction bases unmatched: 5. The germline V gene encodes CDR1 MNHEY and CDR2 SVGEGT. The CDR3 runs to 15 residues. CDR3 in DNA: TGTGCCAGCAGTTACGAGGGACAGGGGGTAACACCCCTCCACTTT. Residues: CASSYEGQGVTPLHF.

This clonotype has more than one count but fewer than ten. The chain's CDR3 is CASSFGAINTGELFF. As DNA, the CDR3 is TGTGCCAGCAGCTTCGGAGCGATCAACACCGGGGAGCTGTTTTTT. The genes are TRBV11-3 and TRBJ2-2; D gene uncertain. The V and J ends lost 3 bases and 2 bases respectively, with 10 bases between them. The CDR3 loop spans 15 amino acids. Germline V lookup: CDR1 SGHNT, CDR2 YENEEA.

The chain combines TRBV12-3 or TRBV12-4 with TRBJ2-1; maybe TRBD1 (6 bases). The CDR3 sequence is 13 residues long. Trimming took 5 bases from V and 6 from J, leaving 11 bases between them. CDR3 in amino acids: CASSDRNANEQFF. The CDR3 bases are TGTGCCAGCAGTGACAGGAACGCCAATGAGCAGTTCTTC.